Shown below are 5 T cell receptor beta chains from a single sample sequenced in a study of naive and memory T cell subsets. Two oligonucleotides, mixed equimolar, formed the beta constant-region primer covering TRBC1 and TRBC2. Ligated cDNA was amplified by four rounds of PCR with nested alpha and beta constant-region primers and SP2. TCRdb fed the UMI-ligation and nested PCR reads into MiXCR, producing one record per CDR3 protein. The sample has 120,000 or so distinct CDR3 sequences; 36% are singletons. Specimen: central memory CD4+ T cells from blood. The receptors were sampled from a human donor in good health.

The CDR3 DNA reads as TGCAGTGCCTTTCTAGCGGTGGGATCCTACGAGCAGTACTTC. The encoded protein is CSAFLAVGSYEQYF. This chain connects TRBV20-1 to TRBJ2-7; TRBD2 aligns across 7 bases. Germline V gene sequence: CDR1 DFQATT, CDR2 SNEGSKA (reference sequence). The length of the CDR3 is 14 residues. Germline trimming cut 6 bases from V and 1 base from J; bases unmatched to any gene: 9.

There are a few counts of this clonotype. This chain connects TRBV5-5 to TRBJ2-5; 8 bases are shared with TRBD2. V shed 6 bases, J shed 5 bases, and the junction held 12 bases outside the gene matches. The CDR3 sequence is 15 residues long. The germline V gene encodes CDR1 SGHKS and CDR2 YYEKEE (reference sequence). Here the CDR3 DNA reads TGTGCCAGCATCATTAGCGGGATCCGTTCGGAGACCCAGTACTTC. Amino acids: CASIISGIRSETQYF.

The chain employs TRBV3-1 and TRBJ2-1; no clear D gene. Germline-derived CDR1 and CDR2 are LGHDT and YNNKEL (reference sequence). CDR3 length equals 12 residues. Trimming took off 0 bases at V and 10 bases at J, with 7 bases between the two ends. CDR3 bases: TGTGCCAGCAGCCAAGAAGGACGGGAGCAGTTCTTC. It is translated as CASSQEGREQFF.

This clonotype was seen a handful of times. This chain connects TRBV27 to TRBJ2-5; D is undetermined. Trimming pared 6 bases from V and 4 bases from J, leaving 12 bases between. The germline V gene has CDR1 MNHEY and CDR2 SMNVEV (reference sequence). The CDR3 has 13 amino acids. CDR3 amino acids: CASRHALTETQYF. The CDR3 region has the DNA TGTGCCAGCAGGCACGCCTTGACAGAGACCCAGTACTTC.

The sample holds many counts of this clonotype. CDR3 DNA sequence: TGCAGTGCTAGACAAGGGACAGGGGAATTTCAGCCCCAGCATTTT. Translation: CSARQGTGEFQPQHF. V is TRBV20-1 and J is TRBJ1-5; 10 bases match TRBD1. Germline V CDR1 and CDR2: DFQATT, SNEGSKA (reference sequence). This CDR3 has 15 amino acids. The V segment lost 2 bases and the J segment 6 bases; nucleotides outside the gene matches: 7.